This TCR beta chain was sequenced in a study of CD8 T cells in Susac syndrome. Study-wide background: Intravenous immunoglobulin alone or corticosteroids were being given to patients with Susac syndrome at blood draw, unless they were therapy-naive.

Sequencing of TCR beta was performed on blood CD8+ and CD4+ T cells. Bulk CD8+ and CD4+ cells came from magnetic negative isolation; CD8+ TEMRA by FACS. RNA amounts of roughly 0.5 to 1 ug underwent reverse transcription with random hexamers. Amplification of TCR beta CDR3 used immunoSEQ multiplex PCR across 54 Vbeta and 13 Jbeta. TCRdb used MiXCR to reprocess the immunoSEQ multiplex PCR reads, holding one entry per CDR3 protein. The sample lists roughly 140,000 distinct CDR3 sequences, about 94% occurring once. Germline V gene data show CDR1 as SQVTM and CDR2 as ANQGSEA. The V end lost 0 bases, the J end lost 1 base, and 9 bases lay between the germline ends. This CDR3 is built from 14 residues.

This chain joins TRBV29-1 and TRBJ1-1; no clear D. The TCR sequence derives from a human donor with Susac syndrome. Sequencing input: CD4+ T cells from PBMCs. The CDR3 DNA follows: TGCAGCGTTGAAGACCCGGGTTGGAACACTGAAGCTTTCTTT. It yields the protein CSVEDPGWNTEAFF.